The next 8 T cell receptor beta chains were all read from a single sample in a study of identical twins' blood T cells. TCRdb passed the 5' RACE reads through MiXCR, listing each CDR3 protein once. This sample has 350,000 to 400,000 distinct CDR3 sequences; about 28% occur once, and the top ten carry roughly 5.5%. The sample taken for sequencing was PBMCs. The receptors were gathered from a woman between 18 and 50 years old in good health.

This clonotype was recorded a few times. The rearrangement joins TRBV4-2 to TRBJ1-2, with a tentative D call TRBD1 (6 bases). Trimming shortened V by 0 bases and J by 8 bases, and 13 bases separated the two germline ends. The CDR3 totals 14 residues. Germline CDR1 and CDR2: LGHNA and YNFKEQ. The CDR3 coding sequence is TGTGCCAGCAGCCAAGAACAGGGCCGTTGGGGCTACACCTTC. This gives the protein CASSQEQGRWGYTF.

This sequence joins TRBV5-1 and TRBJ2-1, with 12 nucleotides matching TRBD2. V was clipped by 6 bases and J by 9 bases; unmatched bases: 10. This CDR3 has 15 amino acids. Per the germline V gene, CDR1 is SGHRS and CDR2 is YFSETQ. The chain's CDR3 is CASTVTSGGPFEQFF. The CDR3 DNA reads as TGCGCCAGCACCGTAACTAGCGGGGGGCCCTTTGAGCAGTTCTTC.

This clonotype was seen only a few times. The CDR3 sequence: CSAAGQLNTEAFF. CDR3 DNA: TGCAGTGCGGCGGGACAGTTGAACACTGAAGCTTTCTTT. The chain is built from TRBV20-1 and TRBJ1-1, with 7 positions matching TRBD1. The V gene end was trimmed by 6 bases and the J gene end by 0 bases; junction bases not matched to a gene: 4. The CDR3 length is 13 residues. CDR1 and CDR2 (germline): DFQATT, SNEGSKA (reference sequence).

The gene calls are TRBV19 and TRBJ1-1; 10 nucleotides agree with TRBD1. V lost 10 bases, J lost 5 bases, and 7 bases stayed unmatched. The CDR3 covers 13 residues. Germline V lookup: CDR1 LNHDA, CDR2 SQIVND (reference sequence). CDR3 in DNA: TGTGCCACCCGACAGGGGGCGCGTACTGAAGCTTTCTTT. Protein: CATRQGARTEAFF.

Note on this clonotype: One end of the junction does not line up with germline, which may come from a read error. The J gene is TRBJ2-7, the V gene TRBV20-1, with D perhaps assigned TRBD1 or TRBD2 (5 bases each). The CDR3 runs 13 residues. Germline CDR1 and CDR2: DFQATT and SNEGSKA (reference sequence). CDR3 sequence reads: CSANRGSSYERYF. The CDR3 nucleotides read TGCAGTGCCAACCGGGGCAGCTCCTACGAGCGGTACTTC.

The gene calls are TRBV6-5 and TRBJ2-3, with D possibly matching TRBD1 (5 bases). CDR1 is MNHEY and CDR2 is SVGAGI in the germline V gene. This CDR3 has 13 amino acids. Trimming stripped 10 bases from V and 3 bases from J, with 14 bases between. Here the CDR3 DNA reads TGTGCCACTCGGATAGGGGCGACAGATACGCAGTATTTT. As protein: CATRIGATDTQYF.

The chain joins TRBV10-3 to TRBJ1-2; 7 bases are a match to TRBD1. V was clipped by 8 bases and J by 4 bases; unmatched bases: 10. Germline values: CDR1 ENHRY, CDR2 SYGVKD. The CDR3 sequence is 14 residues long. Here the CDR3 reads CAISEGGRSYGYTF. The DNA for the CDR3 is TGTGCCATCTCGGAAGGGGGCAGGTCCTATGGCTACACCTTC.

The chain uses TRBV28 and TRBJ1-5; tentatively, D is TRBD1 (5 bases). This CDR3 has 14 residues. The germline V and J ends were trimmed by 6 bases and 0 bases, with 9 bases remaining between them. Germline V lookup: CDR1 MDHEN, CDR2 SYDVKM. The CDR3 DNA reads as TGTGCCAGCAGCCGAGACAGTAGCAATCAGCCCCAGCATTTT. Translated, it gives CASSRDSSNQPQHF.